Shown below are 31 T cell receptor beta chains from a single sample sequenced in a study of cytomegalovirus exposure and HLA in healthy donors. The PCR had 60 Vbeta and 13 Jbeta primers. Generated by immunoSEQ multiplex PCR, the TCRdb table keeps only in-frame clones and is missing some. The sample records some 180,000 clones, less than 80% being singletons. The sequencing sample was made of PBMCs. Every receptor here comes from a woman aged 25 to 39 in good health and CMV-seropositive.

The chain links TRBV5-1 to TRBJ2-5, with 10 positions matching TRBD2. Germline CDR1 SGHRS, CDR2 YFSETQ. This CDR3 has 16 residues. J lost 0 bases, V lost 2 bases, and 4 bases had no gene match. The CDR3 region is CASSFPSGGHQETQYF. The DNA for the CDR3 is TGCGCCAGCAGCTTCCCTAGCGGGGGACACCAAGAGACCCAGTACTTC.

The chain uses TRBV4-3 and TRBJ2-7, with 12 bases lining up with TRBD2. The CDR3 extends over 17 amino acids. V dropped 1 base and J dropped 3; count of bases not matched to a gene: 7. Per germline, CDR1 LGHNA and CDR2 YSLEER. The CDR3 reads CASSQATASGGDYEQYF. As DNA, the CDR3 is TGCGCCAGCAGCCAAGCCACCGCTAGCGGGGGGGACTACGAGCAGTACTTC.

The CDR3 DNA is TGCGCCAGCAGCCAAGTTGGGGGGGCAGAAGAGACCCAGTACTTC. It is translated as CASSQVGGAEETQYF. The rearrangement uses TRBV4-1 and TRBJ2-5; perhaps TRBD2 as D (7 bases). CDR3 length: 15 amino acids. From germline, CDR1 is MGHRA and CDR2 YSYEKL. The V end lost 1 base, the J end lost 3 bases, and 12 bases lay between the germline ends.

The J gene is TRBJ1-2, the V gene TRBV7-8; 10 positions agree with TRBD1. Germline V gene sequence: CDR1 SGHVS, CDR2 FQNEAQ. The V gene end was trimmed by 4 bases and the J gene end by 2 bases; junction bases not matched to a gene: 4. The CDR3 loop spans 15 amino acids. CDR3 in amino acids: CASSYDRGLNYGYTF. The CDR3 nucleotides read TGTGCCAGCAGCTACGACAGGGGGCTGAACTATGGCTACACCTTC.

The chain uses TRBV5-1 and TRBJ1-1, with D unclear. The V and J ends lost 1 base and 3 bases respectively, with 7 bases between them. The CDR3 has 13 amino acids. CDR1 is SGHRS, CDR2 YFSETQ, per germline. CDR3 amino acids: CASSLSGDTEAFF. CDR3 nucleotide sequence: TGCGCCAGCAGCTTGAGCGGGGACACTGAAGCTTTCTTT.

The chain carries TRBV29-1 and TRBJ2-1, with 8 bases matching TRBD2. Germline CDR1 is SQVTM and CDR2 is ANQGSEA. The CDR3 totals 12 residues. V was clipped by 6 bases and J by 3 bases; unmatched bases: 1. The CDR3, as DNA: TGCAGCGTAGCGGGGGACTACAATGAGCAGTTCTTC. It codes for CSVAGDYNEQFF.

The chain joins TRBV5-6 to TRBJ2-7; 7 bases are a match to TRBD2. The germline V gene has CDR1 SGHDT and CDR2 YYEEEE. The length of the CDR3 is 13 residues. Trimming took 2 bases from V and 5 from J; bases not matched to a gene: 4. In DNA, the CDR3 is TGTGCCAGCAGCTTTCTGGCGGGAGACGAGCAGTACTTC. Its protein product is CASSFLAGDEQYF.

This chain uses TRBV30 with TRBJ1-2, with 8 nucleotides matching TRBD1. Per the germline V gene, CDR1 is GTSNPN and CDR2 is SVGIG (reference sequence). This CDR3 region has 11 residues. V gave up 5 bases and J gave up 8 bases; unmatched junction bases: 4. The CDR3 is CAWLDRAGYTF. In DNA form, the CDR3 reads TGTGCCTGGCTGGACAGGGCCGGCTACACCTTC.

The chain employs TRBV18 and TRBJ2-5; D is ambiguous. The CDR3 has 12 residues. Germline CDR1 is KGHSH and CDR2 is LQKENI. The ends were cut back, 2 bases at V and 4 bases at J, with 5 bases in the middle. For the CDR3, the DNA is TGTGCCAGCTCACCAGATAGAGAGACCCAGTACTTC. The encoded protein is CASSPDRETQYF. The full variable domain, rest sourced from reference TRBV18 and TRBJ2-5, is NAGVMQNPRHLVRRRGQEARLRCSPMKGHSHVYWYRQLPEEGLKFMVYLQKENIIDESGMPKERFSAEFPKEGPSILRIQQVVRGDSAAYFCASSPDRETQYFGPGTRLLVL.

The chain employs TRBV4-1 and TRBJ1-6, with a weak D call TRBD1 (6 bases). Trimming stripped 0 bases from V and 8 bases from J, with 14 bases between. The CDR3 is made up of 16 amino acids. Germline lookup yields CDR1 MGHRA and CDR2 YSYEKL. CDR3 amino acids: CASSQDYRAMDSPLHF. The CDR3 coding sequence is TGCGCCAGCAGCCAAGATTACAGGGCGATGGATTCACCCCTCCACTTT.

The chain has TRBV18 and TRBJ1-1; 8 bases line up with TRBD1. Trimming cost V 2 bases and J 4 bases; bases outside gene matches: 3. This CDR3 is built from 14 residues. Germline CDR1 is KGHSH and CDR2 is LQKENI. The CDR3 bases are TGTGCCAGCTCACCAGACAGGGGCGGCACTGAAGCTTTCTTT. Translation gives CASSPDRGGTEAFF.

This clone was detected once. V and J are TRBV4-2 and TRBJ2-3, with D perhaps TRBD2 (6 bases). Germline CDR1 reads LGHNA; CDR2 reads YNFKEQ. The CDR3 extends over 18 amino acids. Deletions cut 0 bases from V and 0 bases from J, with 16 bases between. CDR3 in DNA: TGTGCCAGCAGCCAAGATCTCCAGGAGGGGAGGAGCACAGATACGCAGTATTTT. Translation: CASSQDLQEGRSTDTQYF.

This chain uses TRBV7-8 with TRBJ2-4, with TRBD1 matching 7 bases. J lost 1 base, V lost 4 bases, and 10 bases had no gene match. From germline, CDR1 is SGHVS and CDR2 FQNEAQ. The CDR3 has 17 amino acids. CDR3 sequence (DNA): TGTGCCAGCAGCTCACTCAGGGCGACAGGGGCCAAAAACATTCAGTACTTC. It is translated as CASSSLRATGAKNIQYF.

The rearrangement links TRBV5-4 to TRBJ1-1; D is possibly TRBD1 (5 bases). V was cut by 5 bases and J by 0 bases, with 14 bases left in between. The CDR3 contains 15 residues. Germline loops: CDR1 SGHNT, CDR2 YYREEE (reference sequence). CDR3 in amino acids: CASRQDLTMNTEAFF. DNA for the CDR3: TGTGCCAGCAGACAGGATCTTACTATGAACACTGAAGCTTTCTTT.

The chain couples TRBV27 to TRBJ1-2; D gene uncertain. CDR3 size: 14 residues. With 2 bases removed from V and 3 bases from J, the gap between germline ends came to 10 bases. Germline assignment: CDR1 MNHEY and CDR2 SMNVEV (reference sequence). The CDR3 region has the DNA TGTGCCAGCAGTTTAGTAGTTGGAGACTATGGCTACACCTTC. Translating it yields CASSLVVGDYGYTF.

This chain uses TRBV9 with TRBJ1-5; D not certain. Per germline, CDR1 SGDLS and CDR2 YYNGEE. The CDR3 length is 13 residues. V was clipped by 0 bases and J by 5 bases, with 6 bases between them. The CDR3: CASSVGPDQPQHF. CDR3 in DNA: TGTGCCAGCAGCGTAGGTCCCGATCAGCCCCAGCATTTT.

The genes are TRBV5-6 and TRBJ2-1; the match to TRBD2 covers 8 bases. CDR1 SGHDT and CDR2 YYEEEE come from the germline V gene. V trimming: 2 bases; J trimming: 10 bases; junction bases outside the gene matches: 11. The CDR3 sequence is 15 residues long. CDR3 DNA: TGTGCCAGCAGCTTTGGGGCTAGCGGGTGGGGGGAGCAGTTCTTC. Residues: CASSFGASGWGEQFF.

The chain uses TRBV7-8 and TRBJ2-3; 15 bases line up with TRBD2. The length of the CDR3 is 15 residues. V lost 6 bases, J lost 7 bases, and 5 bases stayed unmatched. In germline, CDR1 is SGHVS, CDR2 FQNEAQ. CDR3 amino acids: CASSRTSGRVHTQYF. CDR3 bases: TGTGCCAGCAGTCGGACTAGCGGGAGGGTCCATACGCAGTATTTT.

This chain connects TRBV10-3 to TRBJ2-2; 15 bases match TRBD2. This CDR3 spans 18 amino acids. CDR1 is ENHRY and CDR2 is SYGVKD in the germline V gene. V gave up 0 bases and J gave up 5 bases; unmatched junction bases: 4. The CDR3 sequence: CAISESGLAGGPTGELFF. The DNA for the CDR3 is TGTGCCATCAGTGAGTCTGGACTAGCGGGGGGGCCGACCGGGGAGCTGTTTTTT.

The rearrangement links TRBV6-1 to TRBJ1-5; D is ambiguous. Between the trimmed V and J ends, which lost 2 bases and 6 bases, there was a span of 5 bases. This CDR3 contains 12 residues. The V gene's germline CDR1 is MNHNS and CDR2 SASEGT. The CDR3: CASSELFQPQHF. Written as DNA, the CDR3 is TGTGCCAGCAGTGAACTATTTCAGCCCCAGCATTTT.

The chain is built from TRBV25-1 and TRBJ2-1, with 11 bases matching TRBD2. Germline trimming cut 9 bases from V and 7 bases from J; bases unmatched to any gene: 14. The CDR3 sequence is 16 residues long. Germline CDR1 and CDR2: MGHDK and SYGVNS. DNA of the CDR3: TGTGCCAGATCCACCATTAGCGGGAGGGCCGGGAATGAGCAGTTCTTC. Translating it yields CARSTISGRAGNEQFF.

This sequence joins TRBV7-9 and TRBJ2-4; the match to TRBD1 covers 12 bases. The ends lost 3 bases at V and 8 bases at J; junction bases unmatched: 2. The CDR3 covers 14 residues. In germline, CDR1 is SEHNR, CDR2 FQNEAQ (reference sequence). CDR3 coding DNA: TGTGCCAGCAGCTTTGGGGACAGGGGGCACATTCAGTACTTC. As protein: CASSFGDRGHIQYF. Full variable domain (remainder filled in from reference TRBV7-9 and TRBJ2-4): DTGVSQNPRHKITKRGQNVTFRCDPISEHNRLYWYRQTLGQGPEFLTYFQNEAQLEKSRLLSDRFSAERPKGSFSTLEIQRTEQGDSAMYLCASSFGDRGHIQYFGAGTRLSVL.

The chain recombines TRBV10-3 with TRBJ1-3; TRBD1 matches 8 bases. Germline V lookup: CDR1 ENHRY, CDR2 SYGVKD. V lost 2 bases to trimming and J lost 2 bases; unmatched junction nucleotides: 5. This CDR3 has 16 residues. The CDR3 sequence: CAISEPRTGPGNTIYF. The CDR3 DNA reads TGTGCCATCAGTGAGCCCCGGACAGGGCCTGGAAACACCATATATTTT.

In its sample, this clone was seen once. V is TRBV6-5 and J is TRBJ2-3; 8 bases fit TRBD2. CDR1 is MNHEY and CDR2 is SVGAGI in the germline V gene. The CDR3 is made up of 15 amino acids. J was trimmed by 6 bases and V by 9 bases; bases with no gene match: 14. CDR3 bases: TGTGCCAGTTGCCCCGCGGGAGGTAGCGCGGATACGCAGTATTTT. As protein: CASCPAGGSADTQYF.

The chain combines TRBV14 with TRBJ2-7; possibly TRBD2 for D (6 bases). V lost 5 bases, J lost 6 bases, and 14 bases lay in between. This CDR3 comprises 13 residues. CDR1 is SGHDN, CDR2 FVKESK, per germline. The CDR3 region has the DNA TGTGCCAGCAGCTCGGTTCAGGGAGGCGAGCAGTACTTC. Its translation: CASSSVQGGEQYF.

This clone was counted a few times. V is TRBV4-1 and J is TRBJ2-3, with TRBD2 identical over 12 bases. The J segment lost 0 bases and the V segment lost 5 bases, leaving 6 bases of the junction unmatched. Germline V gene sequence: CDR1 MGHRA, CDR2 YSYEKL. This CDR3 contains 17 residues. CDR3 bases: TGCGCCAGCAGCTCCCGACTAGCGGGGGAGAGCACAGATACGCAGTATTTT. Its translation: CASSSRLAGESTDTQYF.

The V and J genes are TRBV11-2 and TRBJ2-7, with D maybe TRBD2 (5 bases). The length of the CDR3 is 17 residues. The ends were cut back, 3 bases at V and 3 bases at J, with 21 bases in the middle. The germline V gene has CDR1 SGHAT and CDR2 FQNNGV. CDR3 DNA: TGTGCCAGCAGCTTTGGGAGTCGCAGCCAAGTTTTCTACGAGCAGTACTTC. Translated, it gives CASSFGSRSQVFYEQYF.

V usage is TRBV6-5 and J usage is TRBJ1-2; 8 nucleotides agree with TRBD1. Germline CDR1 is MNHEY and CDR2 is SVGAGI. The CDR3 has 12 amino acids. V was clipped by 6 bases and J by 7 bases; unmatched bases: 4. The CDR3 loop reads CASRRTGSGYTF. The DNA for the CDR3 is TGTGCCAGCAGAAGGACAGGGAGTGGCTACACCTTC.

The V and J genes are TRBV6-5 and TRBJ2-7; a weak D match, TRBD1 (6 bases). The CDR3 is 14 residues long. Trimming shortened V by 6 bases and J by 0 bases, and 12 bases separated the two germline ends. Germline values: CDR1 MNHEY, CDR2 SVGAGI. The CDR3 sequence is CASRGGRGSYEQYF. CDR3 nucleotide sequence: TGTGCCAGCAGAGGGGGACGGGGCTCCTACGAGCAGTACTTC.

The genes are TRBV18 and TRBJ2-7; 7 nucleotides line up with TRBD2. Unmatched junction bases numbered 5, after V lost 6 bases and J lost 3 bases. Germline V gene sequence: CDR1 KGHSH, CDR2 LQKENI. The CDR3 is 13 residues long. The CDR3 sequence: CASSPGLNYEQYF. The CDR3 DNA sequence: TGTGCCAGCTCCCCGGGACTAAACTACGAGCAGTACTTC.

This clone was observed a single time. The rearrangement joins TRBV19 to TRBJ1-2; no reliable D call. The V and J ends lost 5 bases and 4 bases respectively, with 14 bases between them. The CDR3 consists of 14 residues. Germline lookup yields CDR1 LNHDA and CDR2 SQIVND (reference sequence). In DNA, the CDR3 is TGTGCCAGTAGTTACGAAGGAGATTCCTATGGCTACACCTTC. It translates to CASSYEGDSYGYTF.